This T cell receptor (beta chain) was found in a study of blood T cells in healthy people across ages. Using a J-beta primer mix together with a sample-barcoded 5' primer, a second PCR was run for roughly 6 to 12 cycles. A single record per CDR3 protein comes from TCRdb applying MiXCR to the 5' RACE reads. The table records over 1.5 million distinct CDR3 sequences, just under 50% of them present only once. PBMCs, at least 6 million per sample, were isolated. The total RNA that was extracted per sample amounted to at least 5.5 micrograms. This clonotype came up a few times. The V end lost 3 bases, the J end lost 1 base, and 16 bases lay between the germline ends. Germline CDR1 MDHEN, CDR2 SYDVKM. This CDR3 has 16 residues.

The J gene is TRBJ2-7, the V gene TRBV28, with a tentative D call TRBD1 (5 bases). The source is a woman in her thirties or forties in good health. Sample: blood. The CDR3 DNA is TGTGCCAGCAGTTTCAATTTCAGGGCAGGGTCCTACGAGCAGTACTTC. It yields the protein CASSFNFRAGSYEQYF.